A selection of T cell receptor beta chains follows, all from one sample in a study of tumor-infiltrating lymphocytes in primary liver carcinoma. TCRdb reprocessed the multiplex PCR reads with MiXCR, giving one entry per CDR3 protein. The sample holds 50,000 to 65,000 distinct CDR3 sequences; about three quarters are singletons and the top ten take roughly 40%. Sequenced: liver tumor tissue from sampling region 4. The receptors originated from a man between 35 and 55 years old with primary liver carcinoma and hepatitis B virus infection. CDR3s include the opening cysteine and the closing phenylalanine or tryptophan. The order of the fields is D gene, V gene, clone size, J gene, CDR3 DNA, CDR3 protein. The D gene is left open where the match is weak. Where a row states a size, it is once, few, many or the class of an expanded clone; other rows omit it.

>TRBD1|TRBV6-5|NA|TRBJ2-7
TGTGTCAGAAGAAAGGGACAGGGGGGGCCCTACGAGCAGTACTTC
CVRRKGQGGPYEQYF
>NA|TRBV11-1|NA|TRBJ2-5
TGTGCCATCAGATTTGAGACTAACGGGAGAGAGACCCAGTACTTC
CAIRFETNGRETQYF
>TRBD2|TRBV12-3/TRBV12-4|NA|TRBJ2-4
TGTGCCAGCAAGGGAGCGGGAGAGGGAAACACTCAGTACTTC
CASKGAGEGNTQYF
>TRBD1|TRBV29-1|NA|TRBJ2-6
TGCAGCGTTGATACAACCGGGACAGGGACAGTTGGGGCCAACGTCCTGACTTTC
CSVDTTGTGTVGANVLTF
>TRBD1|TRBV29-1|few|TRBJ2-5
TGCAGCGGCCAGGGGGCGGATTCCAAGACCCAGAACTTC
CSGQGADSKTQNF
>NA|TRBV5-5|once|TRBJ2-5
TGTGCCAGCAACTCGAAGACTAGGGCAGAGACCCAGTACTTC
CASNSKTRAETQYF
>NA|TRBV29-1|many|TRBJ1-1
TGCAGCGTTGGATCCGGGTGGGGTATGAACACTGAAGCTTTCTTT
CSVGSGWGMNTEAFF
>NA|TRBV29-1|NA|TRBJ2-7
TGCAGCGTCGATAGCGTGAGAGCCACCTACGAGCATTACTTC
CSVDSVRATYEHYF
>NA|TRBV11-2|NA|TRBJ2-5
TGTACCAGCAGCTTCGGCGTCGGAGGGACCCAGTACTTC
CTSSFGVGGTQYF
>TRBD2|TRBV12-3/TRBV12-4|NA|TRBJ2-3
TGTGCCAGCACCTCGGGGAGAAGCGGGGACACAGATACGCAGTATTTT
CASTSGRSGDTDTQYF
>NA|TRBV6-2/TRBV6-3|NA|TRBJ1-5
TGTGCCAGCAATTACCCGGCAGCAATGCAGCCCCAGCATTTT
CASNYPAAMQPQHF
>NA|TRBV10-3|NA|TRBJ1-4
TGTGCCATCAATGAATCTGGACGGGGGGCAACTAATGAAAAACTGTTTTTT
CAINESGRGATNEKLFF
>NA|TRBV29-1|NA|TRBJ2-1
TGCAGCGTTGGTCTCCATGGGCAGTTCTTC
CSVGLHGQFF
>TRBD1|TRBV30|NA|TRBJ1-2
TGTGCCTGGGCAGGACAGGACAACTATGGCTACACCTTC
CAWAGQDNYGYTF
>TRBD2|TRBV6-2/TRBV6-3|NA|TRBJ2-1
TGTGCCAGCTTACAAAGCGGGAGGGTCGACAATGAGCAGTCCTTC
CASLQSGRVDNEQSF
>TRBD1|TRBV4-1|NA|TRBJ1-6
TGCGCTAGCAGCAACCACCTACAGGGGGCGGATTCACTCCTCCACTTT
CASSNHLQGADSLLHF
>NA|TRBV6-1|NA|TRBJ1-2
TGTGCCGGCAGTGAAGTTGCAAACTATGGCTACACCTTC
CAGSEVANYGYTF
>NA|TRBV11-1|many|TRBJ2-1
TGTGCCAGCAGCTTACGGGGCAGGGCCTCCTACAATGAGCAGTTCTTC
CASSLRGRASYNEQFF
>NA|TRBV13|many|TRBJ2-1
TGTGCCAGCAGCTTAGGGGGGAACCCCTACAATGAGCAGTTCTTC
CASSLGGNPYNEQFF
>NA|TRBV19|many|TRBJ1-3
TGTGCCAGTAGAGGACAGAACTCTGGAAACACCATATATTTT
CASRGQNSGNTIYF
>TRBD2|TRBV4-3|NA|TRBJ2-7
TGCGCCAGCAGCCAAGATAGGAGGGCGGGAGACGATCAGTACTTC
CASSQDRRAGDDQYF
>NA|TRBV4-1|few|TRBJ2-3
TGCGCCAGCAGCCAAAAAGAAGGCACAGATACGCACTATTTT
CASSQKEGTDTHYF
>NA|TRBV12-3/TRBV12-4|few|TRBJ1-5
TGTACCAGCAGTTTGGGGGATCAACCCCAGCATTTT
CTSSLGDQPQHF
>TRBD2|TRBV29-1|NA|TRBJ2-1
TGCAGCGGGGGGACTATCGGGTTTAATAAGCAGTTCTTT
CSGGTIGFNKQFF
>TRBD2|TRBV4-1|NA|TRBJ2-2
TGCGCCAGCAGCCAAGAGGGAACTTTAGCGGTCCGAGCGGGAGACACCGGGGAGCTGTTTTTT
CASSQEGTLAVRAGDTGELFF
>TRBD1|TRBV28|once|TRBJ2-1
TGTACCAGCAGCCGCCAGGGGGATGAATTTTTAACCGACAATGAGCAGTTCTTC
CTSSRQGDEFLTDNEQFF
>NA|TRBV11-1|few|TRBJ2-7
TGTACCAGCACGGGGAAGCGATCCTACGAGCAGTACTTC
CTSTGKRSYEQYF
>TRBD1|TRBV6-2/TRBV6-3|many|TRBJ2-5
TGTGCCAGCAGAAGTGGACAGGGAGAGGAGACCCAGTACTTC
CASRSGQGEETQYF
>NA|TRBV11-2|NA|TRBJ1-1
TGTGCAAGCAGCCTAAACGTCGGGAGGACTGAAGCTTTCTTT
CASSLNVGRTEAFF
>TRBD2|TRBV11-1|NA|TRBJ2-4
TGTGCCGGCAGCTTTCTCGGGACTAGCGGGACCAAAAACATCCAGTACTTC
CAGSFLGTSGTKNIQYF
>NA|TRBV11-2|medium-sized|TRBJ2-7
TGTGCCAGCAGCTCTAACAGGAACTCCTACGAGCAGTACTTC
CASSSNRNSYEQYF
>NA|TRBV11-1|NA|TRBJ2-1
TGTGCCAGCAACACAGGCGGGATTGTCAAATCTCTTATCTGGAATGAGCAGTTCTTC
CASNTGGIVKSLIWNEQFF
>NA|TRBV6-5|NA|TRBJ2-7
TGTGCCAGCAGTTGGGGCGGGACGGACTTCGATGAGCAGTACTTC
CASSWGGTDFDEQYF